This entry lists 7 T cell receptor beta chains sequenced from one sample in a study of long-term antiretroviral therapy in people with HIV. Version v3.0 of the immunoSEQ assay ran at survey level. Profiled with immunoSEQ multiplex PCR; TCRdb holds only in-frame clones, not every one. In the table there are 30,000 to 50,000 clones, approximately 86% of which are singletons. Sequences were derived from unsorted PBMCs, sampled just before starting antiretroviral therapy. The receptor source for this set is a woman aged 18-30 years with HIV.

The chain couples TRBV10-3 to TRBJ2-7; 9 positions agree with TRBD2. Per the germline V gene, CDR1 is ENHRY and CDR2 is SYGVKD. V was pared by 6 bases and J by 2 bases, with 5 bases of the junction left unmatched. This CDR3 region has 14 residues. CDR3 DNA sequence: TGTGCCATCAGGTGGACTAGCGCAACCTACGAGCAGTACTTC. Translating it yields CAIRWTSATYEQYF.

The J gene is TRBJ2-3, the V gene TRBV4-3; 7 bases map to TRBD2. Germline CDR1 and CDR2: LGHNA and YSLEER. This CDR3 comprises 14 residues. Trimming took 0 bases from V and 6 from J; bases not matched to a gene: 3. CDR3 sequence (DNA): TGCGCCAGCAGCCAAGAGCGGGAGCGGGATACGCAGTATTTT. This encodes CASSQERERDTQYF.

The chain employs TRBV27 and TRBJ2-3, with D possibly matching TRBD2 (6 bases). The CDR3 contains 14 residues. Germline V CDR1 and CDR2: MNHEY, SMNVEV (reference sequence). With 6 bases removed from V and 2 bases from J, the gap between germline ends came to 12 bases. The chain's CDR3 is CASRMGLDTDTQYF. The CDR3, as DNA: TGTGCCAGCAGGATGGGACTCGACACAGATACGCAGTATTTT.

The rearrangement joins TRBV6-1 to TRBJ1-4, with D possibly TRBD1 on 5 matching bases. This CDR3 has 21 amino acids. Germline CDR1 reads MNHNS; CDR2 reads SASEGT. V was trimmed by 1 base and J by 1 base, leaving 25 bases between them. Here the CDR3 reads CASSEESFGRVGPLTNEKLFF. Written as DNA, the CDR3 is TGTGCCAGCAGTGAAGAATCCTTTGGCAGGGTAGGACCGCTAACTAATGAAAAACTGTTTTTT.

The rearrangement uses TRBV11-1 and TRBJ1-1, with TRBD1 as a possible D gene (5 bases). V lost 2 bases and J lost 3, with 10 bases in between. Germline CDR1 is SGHAT and CDR2 is FQDESV (reference sequence). There are 14 residues in the CDR3. The CDR3 sequence is CASSLNGGYTEAFF. DNA for the CDR3: TGTGCCAGCAGCTTAAATGGGGGTTACACTGAAGCTTTCTTT.

The chain is built from TRBV4-1 and TRBJ2-1; 10 bases line up with TRBD2. The CDR3 extends over 18 amino acids. Germline V lookup: CDR1 MGHRA, CDR2 YSYEKL. V lost 3 bases to trimming and J lost 7 bases; unmatched junction nucleotides: 15. The CDR3 spells CASSQSPSAGGPINEQFF. The DNA for the CDR3 is TGCGCCAGCAGCCAGAGCCCCTCAGCGGGAGGGCCAATTAATGAGCAGTTCTTC.

The chain employs TRBV9 and TRBJ2-7; no clear D. Trimming took 3 bases from V and 1 from J, leaving 11 bases between them. Germline V gene sequence: CDR1 SGDLS, CDR2 YYNGEE. This CDR3 spans 14 amino acids. The CDR3 region has the DNA TGTGCCAGCAGCGCCTATCTTGGTTCCTACGAGCAGTACTTC. It yields the protein CASSAYLGSYEQYF.